The 2 T cell receptor beta chains below were found in one sample sequenced in a study of early T cells in non-severe SARS-CoV-2 infection. TCRdb independently ran MiXCR on the 5' RACE reads; one entry per CDR3 protein. The data contain approximately 50,000 distinct CDR3 sequences, about 10% of them singletons. Sequenced sample: whole blood. These receptors were taken from an adult who was a healthcare worker with PCR-confirmed SARS-CoV-2 infection or an uninfected control (not recorded which).

This clonotype was recorded many times. V gene TRBV3-1 combines with J gene TRBJ1-1; a possible D gene is TRBD1 (6 bases). The CDR3 is made up of 14 amino acids. Germline loops: CDR1 LGHDT, CDR2 YNNKEL (reference sequence). V shed 4 bases and J shed 5 bases, with 14 bases lying between them. The CDR3 reads CASSLPGQGTEAFF. CDR3 nucleotide sequence: TGTGCCAGCAGCCTACCGGGTCAGGGGACTGAAGCTTTCTTT.

This clonotype was seen more than once but under ten times. This rearrangement joins TRBV7-2 to TRBJ2-1; no clear D. The CDR3 has 12 amino acids. Germline CDR1 reads SGHTA; CDR2 reads FQGNSA. Trimming took 5 bases from V and 6 from J, leaving 8 bases between them. CDR3 region: CASSPHFNEQFF. CDR3 DNA sequence: TGTGCCAGCAGCCCACACTTCAATGAGCAGTTCTTC.